A single sample gave rise to the 16 T cell receptor beta chains below, sequenced in a study of human T cells and chemical hapten exposure (dated by TCRdb to the early 2020s). Receptor amplification or capture employed RACE. The listed sequencing device is NextSeq 500. Through fastp at Q25 and MiXCR, TCRdb rebuilt clones from the public reads, retaining in-frame beta chains. Rows with a matching CDR3 protein are joined into one entry that keeps the most common DNA and genes. This sample gives 350,000 to 450,000 distinct CDR3 sequences in total; 4.5% to 5.5% of them show up just once. The ten largest clones represent around 2.6% of the sample. Interpreted using the paper, the time point label stands for: pre-sensitization, week 0. The treatment or condition tag for this specimen amounts to: therapeutic diphenylcyclopropenone sensitization with weekly scalp DPC. Sequencing was performed on whole blood, taken in connection with sensitization to the hapten diphenylcyclopropenone (DPC). These receptor sequences come from a woman aged 45-59 years with alopecia areata. Some clones in this sample may be carry-over from other donors' samples.

There are a few counts of this clonotype. The V call is TRBV24-1, the J call TRBJ1-2, with D possibly matching TRBD1 (5 bases). Trimming removed 5 bases at V and 4 bases at J, with 10 bases between. There are 13 residues in the CDR3. CDR1 is KGHDR, CDR2 SFDVKD, per germline. For the CDR3, the DNA is TGTGCCACCAGTGGCGGACACTTCTATGGCTACACCTTC. Amino acid sequence: CATSGGHFYGYTF.

The chain recombines TRBV19 with TRBJ2-1; D possibly corresponds to TRBD1 (6 bases). V gave up 2 bases and J gave up 1 base, with 12 bases separating them. CDR1 and CDR2 (germline): LNHDA, SQIVND (reference sequence). CDR3 length equals 16 residues. The CDR3 sequence is CASSITGIISYNEQFF. The CDR3 coding sequence is TGTGCCAGTAGTATAACAGGGATTATATCCTACAATGAGCAGTTCTTC.

At least ten counts were recorded for this clonotype. The chain has TRBV5-1 and TRBJ1-2; perhaps TRBD1 as D (6 bases). Between the trimmed V and J ends, which lost 1 base and 0 bases, there was a span of 16 bases. The CDR3 contains 17 residues. Germline V gene sequence: CDR1 SGHRS, CDR2 YFSETQ. For the CDR3, the DNA is TGCGCCAGCAGCTTGTCCAACAGGGCGACGGCTAACTATGGCTACACCTTC. Translating it yields CASSLSNRATANYGYTF.

The chain has TRBV29-1 and TRBJ2-1, with D hard to call. Deletions cut 0 bases from V and 7 bases from J, with 13 bases between. CDR3 length: 14 amino acids. CDR1 and CDR2 from the germline V gene are SQVTM and ANQGSEA. The CDR3 nucleotides are TGCAGCGTTGAAGATCCCACTGAGTGGAATGAGCAGTTCTTC. This codes for CSVEDPTEWNEQFF.

This clonotype was detected many times. The rearrangement uses TRBV5-1 and TRBJ1-5, with D perhaps matching TRBD1 (5 bases). The V gene's germline CDR1 is SGHRS and CDR2 YFSETQ. The CDR3 runs to 15 residues. With 0 bases removed from V and 2 bases from J, the gap between germline ends came to 9 bases. In DNA form, the CDR3 reads TGCGCCAGCAGCTTGGGGGGGATCCGCAATCAGCCCCAGCATTTT. Protein: CASSLGGIRNQPQHF. The full variable domain, rest sourced from reference TRBV5-1 and TRBJ1-5, is KAGVTQTPRYLIKTRGQQVTLSCSPISGHRSVSWYQQTPGQGLQFLFEYFSETQRNKGNFPGRFSGRQFSNSRSEMNVSTLELGDSALYLCASSLGGIRNQPQHFGDGTRLSIL.

This clonotype showed up many times. This chain joins TRBV7-9 and TRBJ1-2; no clear D. The V end lost 5 bases, the J end lost 7 bases, and 17 bases lay between the germline ends. The CDR3 runs to 14 residues. CDR1 and CDR2 (germline): SEHNR, FQNEAQ (reference sequence). The CDR3 sequence is CASSPNESPLGYTF. As DNA, the CDR3 is TGTGCCAGCAGCCCGAATGAGAGCCCCCTTGGCTACACCTTC.

This clonotype has at least ten counts. This sequence joins TRBV29-1 and TRBJ2-7, with D possibly TRBD1 on 6 matching bases. Germline V gene sequence: CDR1 SQVTM, CDR2 ANQGSEA. This CDR3 has 14 amino acids. Trimming cost V 4 bases and J 0 bases, with 13 bases left between them. The CDR3: CSVARGTSSYEQYF. The DNA for the CDR3 is TGCAGCGTTGCGAGGGGGACAAGCTCCTACGAGCAGTACTTC.

This clonotype has a handful of counts. J is TRBJ2-3 and V is TRBV7-8; 12 bases line up with TRBD2. CDR3 length: 18 amino acids. V lost 2 bases, J lost 1 base, and 7 bases stayed unmatched. CDR1 is SGHVS, CDR2 FQNEAQ, per germline. In nucleotides, the CDR3 is TGTGCCAGCAGCTTAAGGCTAGCGGGAGGGCCGGGCACAGATACGCAGTATTTT. Translated, it gives CASSLRLAGGPGTDTQYF.

The V gene is TRBV9, the J gene TRBJ1-2; D might be TRBD1 (6 bases). CDR1 and CDR2 from the germline V gene are SGDLS and YYNGEE. CDR3 size: 15 residues. The V and J ends lost 0 bases and 5 bases respectively, with 14 bases between them. CDR3 DNA sequence: TGTGCCAGCAGCGTAGATTGGGGGGGCCGATATGGCTACACCTTC. Translated, it gives CASSVDWGGRYGYTF.

This chain connects TRBV7-9 to TRBJ2-7; possible D gene TRBD2, 6 bases. CDR3 length: 16 residues. CDR1 and CDR2 (germline): SEHNR, FQNEAQ (reference sequence). Trimming took off 0 bases at V and 4 bases at J, with 16 bases between the two ends. The DNA for the CDR3 is TGTGCCAGCAGCTTAGCGGGGCCCAGGAGGGATTACGAGCAGTACTTC. This gives the protein CASSLAGPRRDYEQYF.

This clonotype has at least ten counts. V and J are TRBV5-6 and TRBJ1-2; tentatively, D is TRBD1 (5 bases). The germline gives CDR1 SGHDT, CDR2 YYEEEE. V lost 0 bases to trimming and J lost 4 bases, with 7 bases between them. The CDR3 runs to 13 residues. The CDR3 region is CASSLGQSYGYTF. The CDR3 coding sequence is TGTGCCAGCAGCTTGGGACAGAGCTATGGCTACACCTTC.

This chain joins TRBV28 and TRBJ2-7; D unclear. Trimming left V 4 bases short and J 7 bases short, with 11 bases between. Germline CDR1 and CDR2: MDHEN and SYDVKM. The CDR3 is 12 amino acids. CDR3 sequence (DNA): TGTGCCAGCAGTTCTCCCTTCGGGGAGCAGTACTTC. Protein: CASSSPFGEQYF.

Ten or more counts support this clonotype. The chain carries TRBV7-2 and TRBJ2-3, with 7 nucleotides matching TRBD1. The junction had 8 bases not matched to a gene; V was cut back by 4 bases and J by 4 bases. CDR3 size: 15 residues. CDR1 and CDR2 from the germline V gene are SGHTA and FQGNSA. In DNA, the CDR3 is TGTGCCAGCAGCTCGACAACAGGGGTACCAGATACGCAGTATTTT. Protein sequence: CASSSTTGVPDTQYF. The whole variable domain, filled in from reference TRBV7-2 and TRBJ2-3, reads GAGVSQSPSNKVTEKGKDVELRCDPISGHTALYWYRQSLGQGLEFLIYFQGNSAPDKSGLPSDRFSAERTGGSVSTLTIQRTQQEDSAVYLCASSSTTGVPDTQYFGPGTRLTVL.

There are many counts of this clonotype. CDR3 loop: CASSLDTVEKLFF. The DNA of the CDR3 is TGCGCCAGCAGCTTGGACACAGTTGAAAAACTGTTTTTT. This chain joins TRBV5-1 and TRBJ1-4; D is unclear. The ends were cut back, 0 bases at V and 7 bases at J, with 7 bases in the middle. Per the germline V gene, CDR1 is SGHRS and CDR2 is YFSETQ. The CDR3 totals 13 residues.

This clonotype was seen many times. The chain is built from TRBV2 and TRBJ1-4; 8 nucleotides align to TRBD1. V was clipped by 10 bases and J by 4 bases; unmatched bases: 8. The CDR3 runs 14 residues. CDR1 and CDR2 from the germline V gene are SNHLY and FYNNEI. Written as DNA, the CDR3 is TGTGCCACCAAGGAGACAGGGGTTAATGAAAAACTGTTTTTT. It codes for CATKETGVNEKLFF.

This clonotype was seen ten or more times. The V and J genes are TRBV30 and TRBJ1-4; TRBD1 matches 8 bases. The V gene's germline CDR1 is GTSNPN and CDR2 SVGIG (reference sequence). V shed 0 bases and J 7 bases; nucleotides not matched to a gene: 7. CDR3 length equals 15 residues. The CDR3 DNA sequence: TGTGCCTGGAGTGTGTCGGACAGGGAAGGTGAAAAACTGTTTTTT. Protein product: CAWSVSDREGEKLFF.